Presented here are 20 T cell receptor beta chains from one specimen sequenced in a study of neurological immune-mediated disorders. TCRdb called the 5' RACE reads again in MiXCR, with one record for every CDR3 protein. The data hold 25,000 to 35,000 distinct CDR3 sequences, with over 1.2% observed a single time. The source material was PBMCs. The receptors were gathered from a woman between 25 and 40 years old with multiple sclerosis.

Many counts were recorded for this clonotype. This rearrangement joins TRBV12-3 or TRBV12-4 to TRBJ1-5; D may be TRBD1 (5 bases). The CDR3 has 15 amino acids. V shed 4 bases and J shed 5 bases, with 15 bases lying between them. Here the CDR3 reads CASSYHDWGYQPQHF. CDR3 sequence (DNA): TGTGCCAGCAGTTACCATGACTGGGGGTATCAGCCCCAGCATTTT.

This clonotype was counted at least ten times. The rearrangement links TRBV6-6 to TRBJ2-7; the match to TRBD1 covers 7 bases. The CDR3 extends over 15 amino acids. With V trimmed by 5 bases and J by 4 bases, 11 bases remained unmatched. Germline V lookup: CDR1 MNHNY, CDR2 SVGAGI (reference sequence). The CDR3 coding sequence is TGTGCCAGCAGTCAGGCGGCAGGGGGATCGTACGAGCAGTACTTC. Residues: CASSQAAGGSYEQYF.

This clonotype was counted ten times or more. The chain employs TRBV6-4 and TRBJ2-1, with 10 bases fitting TRBD2. The CDR3 has 14 amino acids. V was clipped by 3 bases and J by 6 bases; unmatched bases: 2. In germline, CDR1 is MRHNA, CDR2 SNTAGT. The CDR3 sequence: CASSESGGGNEQFF. CDR3 DNA sequence: TGTGCCAGCAGTGAAAGCGGGGGGGGCAATGAGCAGTTCTTC.

This clonotype was observed a handful of times. A much larger clone lies a single base off, so this may be a read error. The chain joins TRBV5-1 to TRBJ2-1; D is ambiguous. This CDR3 contains 16 residues. Trimming left V 0 bases short and J 0 bases short, with 10 bases between. Looked up from germline, CDR1 is SGHRS and CDR2 is YFSETQ. In DNA, the CDR3 is TGCGCCAGCAGCTTGGCATCACGGAGCTCCTACAATGAGCAGTTCTTC. As protein: CASSLASRSSYNEQFF.

Ten or more counts support this clonotype. The gene calls are TRBV2 and TRBJ2-7; D ambiguous. Trimming stripped 5 bases from V and 3 bases from J, with 14 bases between. The CDR3 is 14 amino acids. Germline CDR1 reads SNHLY; CDR2 reads FYNNEI. The CDR3 DNA sequence: TGTGCCAGCAGTCCTCCGGGTCGAGACTACGAGCAGTACTTC. Protein product: CASSPPGRDYEQYF.

J is TRBJ1-2 and V is TRBV20-1; D unresolved. The CDR3 has 11 amino acids. The ends were cut back, 6 bases at V and 12 bases at J, with 17 bases in the middle. The V gene's germline CDR1 is DFQATT and CDR2 SNEGSKA (reference sequence). CDR3 nucleotide sequence: TGCAGTGCCACGTCTGGAGGAACCGACACCTTC. As protein: CSATSGGTDTF.

This clonotype was recorded many times. V is TRBV12-5 and J is TRBJ2-7; perhaps TRBD1 as D (6 bases). The CDR3 is 14 residues long. V shed 5 bases and J shed 6 bases, with 17 bases lying between them. The germline CDR1 and CDR2 sequences are LGHNT and FRNRAP. Written as DNA, the CDR3 is TGTGCTAGTGGTCCCTTCGTTTCAGGGGCCGAGCAGTACTTC. Translated, it gives CASGPFVSGAEQYF.

This clonotype was detected ten times or more. This chain links TRBV11-3 with TRBJ2-1; 7 bases agree with TRBD1. Germline trimming cut 1 base from V and 10 bases from J; bases unmatched to any gene: 1. The CDR3 is 12 amino acids. Germline V gene lookup returns CDR1 SGHNT and CDR2 YENEEA. The CDR3 here is CASSLGDREQFF. As DNA, the CDR3 is TGTGCCAGCAGCTTAGGGGACAGAGAGCAGTTCTTC.

The chain links TRBV27 to TRBJ1-4, with D possibly being TRBD1 (6 bases). Trimming removed 0 bases from V and 8 bases from J, with 10 bases in between. CDR1 is MNHEY and CDR2 is SMNVEV in the germline V gene (reference sequence). CDR3 length equals 14 residues. Here the CDR3 reads CASSLSRGFEKLFF. The DNA of the CDR3 is TGTGCCAGCAGTTTATCGAGGGGGTTCGAAAAACTGTTTTTT.

This clonotype was counted ten times or more. This rearrangement joins TRBV18 to TRBJ1-6, with 12 bases lining up with TRBD1. This CDR3 comprises 19 residues. Germline CDR1 and CDR2: KGHSH and LQKENI. Germline trimming cut 4 bases from V and 6 bases from J; bases unmatched to any gene: 13. The CDR3 bases are TGTGCCAGCTCACTCCGAACGCCGGGACAGGGGGCAGGTAATTCACCCCTCCACTTT. Amino acid sequence: CASSLRTPGQGAGNSPLHF.

This clonotype has ten or more counts. The chain joins TRBV5-1 to TRBJ1-2, with 9 positions matching TRBD1. The CDR3 contains 12 residues. Germline V gene data show CDR1 as SGHRS and CDR2 as YFSETQ. V gave up 4 bases and J gave up 14 bases; unmatched junction bases: 9. CDR3 bases: TGCGCCAGCAGCGCCGGACAGGGGAAGGAAACCTTC. This gives the protein CASSAGQGKETF.

In this sample, this clonotype turned up many times. The chain is built from TRBV5-6 and TRBJ2-7, with D unclear. CDR3 length: 14 amino acids. The ends were cut back, 4 bases at V and 3 bases at J, with 14 bases in the middle. Germline-derived CDR1 and CDR2 are SGHDT and YYEEEE. The DNA for the CDR3 is TGTGCCAGCAGCCCCACTTTTTCCTACTACGAGCAGTACTTC. It translates to CASSPTFSYYEQYF.

This clonotype came up many times. This sequence joins TRBV10-2 and TRBJ2-7; no firm D call. From germline, CDR1 is WSHSY and CDR2 SAAADI. This CDR3 contains 12 residues. Between the trimmed V and J ends, which lost 6 bases and 4 bases, there was a span of 10 bases. CDR3 DNA: TGCGCCAGCAGCGAACCCCAATACGAGCAGTACTTC. This encodes CASSEPQYEQYF.

This clonotype showed up many times. This chain joins TRBV5-6 and TRBJ2-5; 7 bases agree with TRBD1. The V and J ends lost 4 bases and 5 bases, in that order; junction bases with no gene match: 5. Germline V CDR1 and CDR2: SGHDT, YYEEEE. The CDR3 has 13 residues. CDR3 in amino acids: CASSRDRVETQYF. Here the CDR3 DNA reads TGTGCCAGCAGCCGCGACAGGGTGGAGACCCAGTACTTC.

This clonotype was detected ten times or more. The chain links TRBV5-1 to TRBJ2-1, with 8 bases that match TRBD2. CDR3 length equals 16 residues. Germline V gene sequence: CDR1 SGHRS, CDR2 YFSETQ. V shed 7 bases, J shed 0 bases, and the junction held 9 bases outside the gene matches. CDR3 DNA sequence: TGCGCCAGCTTGGGGGTAGCGGGGAGCTCCTACAATGAGCAGTTCTTC. Encoded protein: CASLGVAGSSYNEQFF.

In its sample, this clonotype was seen many times. The chain joins TRBV6-2 or TRBV6-3 to TRBJ2-1; the D gene could be TRBD1 or TRBD2 (5 bases each). Germline CDR1 and CDR2: MNHEY and SVGEGT. The ends were cut back, 6 bases at V and 8 bases at J, with 17 bases in the middle. This CDR3 has 14 residues. As DNA, the CDR3 is TGTGCCAGCAGCCGCCATGGGGGTGTTTATGAGCAGTTCTTC. Encoded protein: CASSRHGGVYEQFF.

The sample holds many counts of this clonotype. The chain links TRBV10-3 to TRBJ2-7; D is unresolved. Germline CDR1 and CDR2: ENHRY and SYGVKD. The CDR3 loop spans 14 amino acids. Trimming took off 3 bases at V and 4 bases at J, with 13 bases between the two ends. CDR3 residues: CAISDFSPPYEQYF. The DNA for the CDR3 is TGTGCCATCAGTGATTTTAGTCCGCCATACGAGCAGTACTTC.

This clonotype was detected ten times or more. The chain joins TRBV12-3 or TRBV12-4 to TRBJ1-6; D is possibly TRBD1 (6 bases). Trimming took off 5 bases at V and 9 bases at J, with 14 bases between the two ends. The CDR3 loop spans 14 amino acids. The DNA of the CDR3 is TGTGCCAGCAGTCCTCGGGGGGGCGGTTCACCCCTCCACTTT. Amino acid sequence: CASSPRGGGSPLHF.

This clonotype was seen ten or more times. As DNA, the CDR3 is TGCAGCGTTGGACAGCGGGGGGGCCTTGAGACCCAGTACTTC. This translates into CSVGQRGGLETQYF. The chain couples TRBV29-1 to TRBJ2-5, with 10 positions matching TRBD2. V was pared by 4 bases and J by 5 bases, with 7 bases of the junction left unmatched. The germline CDR1 and CDR2 sequences are SQVTM and ANQGSEA. The CDR3 sequence is 14 residues long.

This clonotype occurred many times. V gene TRBV24-1 combines with J gene TRBJ2-2, with TRBD1 identical over 7 bases. Per germline, CDR1 KGHDR and CDR2 SFDVKD. The CDR3 runs to 17 residues. Unmatched junction bases numbered 11, after V lost 7 bases and J lost 1 base. As DNA, the CDR3 is TGTGCCACCAGCCTAACGGGACAGCAGCGGAACACCGGGGAGCTGTTTTTT. Protein sequence: CATSLTGQQRNTGELFF.